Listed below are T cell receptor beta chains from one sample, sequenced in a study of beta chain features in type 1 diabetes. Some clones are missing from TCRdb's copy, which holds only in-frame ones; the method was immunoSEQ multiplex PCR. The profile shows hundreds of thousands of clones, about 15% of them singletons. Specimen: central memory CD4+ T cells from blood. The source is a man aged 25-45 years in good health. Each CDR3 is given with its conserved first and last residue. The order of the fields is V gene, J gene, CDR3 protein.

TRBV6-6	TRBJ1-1	CASSWEGQLNTEAFF
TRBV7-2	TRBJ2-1	CASSDRGTGSYNEQFF
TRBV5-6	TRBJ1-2	CASSETGDANYGYTF
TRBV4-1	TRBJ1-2	CASSQTQGGGYGYTF
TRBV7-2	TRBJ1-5	CASSLAPGGLQPQHF
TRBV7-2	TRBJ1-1	CASSPGHSNTEAFF
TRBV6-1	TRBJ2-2	CASSTGLANTGELFF
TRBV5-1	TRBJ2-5	CASSPLGTGRETQYF
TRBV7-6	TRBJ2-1	CASSRGQGPYNEQFF
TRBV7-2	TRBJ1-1	CASSNRQPEAFF
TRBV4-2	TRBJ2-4	CASSQDGLAGGPGIQYF
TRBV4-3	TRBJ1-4	CASSQVGRGVRNEKLFF
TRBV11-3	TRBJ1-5	CARRGEGNQPQHF